This paragraph covers one T cell receptor (beta chain) sequence. This clonotype was picked up a small number of times. The antigen it recognizes is unknown. One base away there is no much larger clone; base qualities are not given. The data were produced on an Illumina HiSeq 1500. TCRdb trimmed public reads at Q25 via fastp, called clones via MiXCR and kept in-frame beta chains. For every CDR3 protein sequence, its rows merge into one entry that carries the most common genes and DNA. The sample records about 440,000 distinct CDR3 sequences, under 40% of which are singletons. Approximately 14% of the sample lies in the top ten. This sample was taken from a study of T cell repertoires in cytomegalovirus infection (dated by TCRdb to between 2018 and 2021). In the study overall: Because public TCR beta signatures pointed to carriage of CMV infection together with the matching HLA type, the HLA type of each donor mattered for the analysis. General conclusions and limits of the study: The ex vivo response was dominated by HLA-C-restricted CMV-specific TCR beta clonotypes, which also provided the single most frequent clonotype in two of eight donors. In both this cohort and an independent roughly 350-donor cohort, the cumulative frequency of public TCR beta family members distinguished carriers of CMV infection plus the relevant HLA type.

This TCR was sampled from a human donor in good health (CMV status not recorded). Some clones in this sample may be carry-over from other donors' samples. The specimen sequenced was PBMCs.

The DNA sequence reads TGTGCCAGCAGCCAAGTTTCTCATGAGCAGTTCTTC. Its translation reads: CASSQVSHEQFF. The chain is encoded by TRBV3-1 joined to TRBJ2-1; the D gene assignment is ambiguous. The CDR3 sequence holds 12 residues, the cysteine and phenylalanine included. Only CDR3 DNA is held: 36 bases, read in frame from base 1. V loses 1 base, J loses 8 bases, and the germline ends lie 6 bases apart. For CDR1 and CDR2, the germline V gene (reference sequence) lists LGHDT and YNNKEL.